These 9 T cell receptor beta chains originate from one sample sequenced in a study of T cells in Graves' hyperthyroidism and ophthalmopathy. Regions amplified from RNA transcripts were the TCR beta CDR3 regions. HTBI primers drove first-round RT-PCR of the TCR CDR3. TCRdb processed the multiplex PCR reads anew with MiXCR; each CDR3 protein has one entry. The table lists 690,000 or so distinct CDR3 sequences, 18% of them singletons. Sequencing was done on a sample of blood. The source of these receptors is a woman aged 45-60 years with Graves' hyperthyroidism that later progressed to Graves' ophthalmopathy.

This sequence joins TRBV5-6 and TRBJ1-2, with TRBD1 matching 9 bases. Germline trimming cut 1 base from V and 0 bases from J; bases unmatched to any gene: 7. The CDR3 contains 17 residues. Per the germline V gene, CDR1 is SGHDT and CDR2 is YYEEEE. CDR3 nucleotide sequence: TGTGCCAGCAGCTTGAACGGACAGGGGCTAACTAACTATGGCTACACCTTC. This encodes CASSLNGQGLTNYGYTF.

This chain connects TRBV10-3 to TRBJ2-5; 7 nucleotides agree with TRBD1. Germline V gene sequence: CDR1 ENHRY, CDR2 SYGVKD. The CDR3 extends over 15 amino acids. The V segment lost 0 bases and the J segment 4 bases; nucleotides outside the gene matches: 5. The CDR3 coding sequence is TGTGCCATCAGTGAGTCGCGAGGGGGCAGAGAGACCCAGTACTTC. Amino acids: CAISESRGGRETQYF.

This rearrangement joins TRBV9 to TRBJ1-4; D not certain. The germline V gene encodes CDR1 SGDLS and CDR2 YYNGEE. V gave up 0 bases and J gave up 4 bases, with 10 bases separating them. The CDR3 runs 15 residues. CDR3 nucleotide sequence: TGTGCCAGCAGCGTAGCTATAGACTTTAATGAAAAACTGTTTTTT. It yields the protein CASSVAIDFNEKLFF.

This clonotype has more than one count but fewer than ten. J is TRBJ2-1 and V is TRBV15, with 10 positions matching TRBD1. This CDR3 comprises 17 residues. The V and J ends lost 7 bases and 1 base, in that order; junction bases with no gene match: 10. Per the germline V gene, CDR1 is LNHNV and CDR2 is YYDKDF (reference sequence). CDR3 sequence reads: CATMGSGTGVSYNEQFF. The CDR3 region has the DNA TGTGCCACCATGGGTTCCGGGACAGGGGTGTCCTACAATGAGCAGTTCTTC. Full variable domain (missing parts from reference TRBV15 and TRBJ2-1): DAMVIQNPRYQVTQFGKPVTLSCSQTLNHNVMYWYQQKSSQAPKLLFHYYDKDFNNEADTPDNFQSRRPNTSFCFLDIRSPGLGDTAMYLCATMGSGTGVSYNEQFFGPGTRLTVL.

Note on this clonotype: This may stem from a read error, because a much larger clone lies one nucleotide away. J is TRBJ1-1 and V is TRBV7-9; 7 nucleotides match TRBD1. Germline values: CDR1 SEHNR, CDR2 FQNEAQ (reference sequence). The CDR3 consists of 12 residues. This CDR3 reads CAGSLEDRSAFF. Written as DNA, the CDR3 is TGTGCCGGCAGCTTAGAGGACAGGAGCGCTTTCTTT.

The chain uses TRBV2 and TRBJ1-1; D uncertain. There are 12 residues in the CDR3. The V end was cut by 2 bases, the J end by 13 bases, with 14 bases between. The germline CDR1 and CDR2 sequences are SNHLY and FYNNEI. The CDR3 is CASSEFSRAVFF. DNA for the CDR3: TGTGCCAGCAGTGAATTTTCCCGGGCGGTTTTCTTT.

Only a few counts were recorded for this clonotype. The chain links TRBV6-2 or TRBV6-3 to TRBJ2-1; D gene uncertain. The V end was cut by 4 bases, the J end by 4 bases, with 8 bases between. The CDR3 consists of 13 residues. Germline-derived CDR1 and CDR2 are MNHEY and SVGEGT. The CDR3 coding sequence is TGTGCCAGCAGTTTGAACAATTACAATGAGCAGTTCTTC. Its protein product is CASSLNNYNEQFF.

This clonotype was recorded at least ten times. The chain employs TRBV20-1 and TRBJ2-3, with D unresolved. The CDR3 runs 14 residues. Trimming took off 3 bases at V and 0 bases at J, with 10 bases between the two ends. CDR1 DFQATT and CDR2 SNEGSKA come from the germline V gene (reference sequence). The CDR3, as DNA: TGCAGTGCTAGGCTACCCCCTAGCACAGATACGCAGTATTTT. Translation: CSARLPPSTDTQYF.

This clonotype appeared once. V usage is TRBV6-2 or TRBV6-3 and J usage is TRBJ2-7; D is perhaps TRBD1 (5 bases). Per the germline V gene, CDR1 is MNHEY and CDR2 is SVGEGT. The CDR3 has 13 amino acids. V was pared by 7 bases and J by 2 bases, with 12 bases between. The CDR3 protein is CASILDSPYEQYF. The DNA of the CDR3 is TGTGCCAGCATACTCGACAGCCCCTACGAGCAGTACTTC.